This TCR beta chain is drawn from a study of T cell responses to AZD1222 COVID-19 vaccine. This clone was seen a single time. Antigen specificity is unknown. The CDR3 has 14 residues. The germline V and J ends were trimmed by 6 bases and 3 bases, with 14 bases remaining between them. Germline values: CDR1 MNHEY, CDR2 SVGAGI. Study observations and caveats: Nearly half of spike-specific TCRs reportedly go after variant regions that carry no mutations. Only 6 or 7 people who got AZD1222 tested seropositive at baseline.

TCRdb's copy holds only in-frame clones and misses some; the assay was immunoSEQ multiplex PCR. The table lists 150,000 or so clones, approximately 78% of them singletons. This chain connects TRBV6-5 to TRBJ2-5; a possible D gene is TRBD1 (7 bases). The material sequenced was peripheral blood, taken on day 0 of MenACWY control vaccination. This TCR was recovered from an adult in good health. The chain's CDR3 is CASRRTGGKETQYF. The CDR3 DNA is TGTGCCAGCAGGCGGACAGGAGGGAAAGAGACCCAGTACTTC.